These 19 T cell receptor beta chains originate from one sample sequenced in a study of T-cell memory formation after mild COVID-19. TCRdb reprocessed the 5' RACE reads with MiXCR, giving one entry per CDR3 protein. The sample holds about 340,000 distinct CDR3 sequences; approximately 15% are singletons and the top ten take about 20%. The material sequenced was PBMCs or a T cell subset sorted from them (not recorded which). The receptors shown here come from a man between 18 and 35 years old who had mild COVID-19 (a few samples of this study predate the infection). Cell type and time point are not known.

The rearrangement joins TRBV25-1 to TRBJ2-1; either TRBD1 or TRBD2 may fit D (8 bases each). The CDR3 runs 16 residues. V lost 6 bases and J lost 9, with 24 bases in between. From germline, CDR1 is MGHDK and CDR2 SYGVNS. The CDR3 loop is CASRPTGGLGYSEQFF. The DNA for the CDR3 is TGTGCCAGCAGGCCCACAGGGGGACTAGGATATAGTGAGCAGTTCTTC.

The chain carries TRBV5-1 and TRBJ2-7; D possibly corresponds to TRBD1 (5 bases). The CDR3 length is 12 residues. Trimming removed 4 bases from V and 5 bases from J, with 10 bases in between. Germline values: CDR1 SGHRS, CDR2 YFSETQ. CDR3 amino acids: CASSVQGNEQYF. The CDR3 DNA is TGCGCCAGCAGCGTCCAGGGTAACGAGCAGTACTTC.

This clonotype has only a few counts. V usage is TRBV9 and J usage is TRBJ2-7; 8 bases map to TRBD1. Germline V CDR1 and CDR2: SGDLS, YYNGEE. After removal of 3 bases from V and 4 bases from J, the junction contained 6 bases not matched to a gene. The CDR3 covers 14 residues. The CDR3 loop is CASSARQGRYEQYV. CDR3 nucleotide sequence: TGTGCCAGCAGCGCCCGACAGGGGCGATACGAGCAGTACGTC.

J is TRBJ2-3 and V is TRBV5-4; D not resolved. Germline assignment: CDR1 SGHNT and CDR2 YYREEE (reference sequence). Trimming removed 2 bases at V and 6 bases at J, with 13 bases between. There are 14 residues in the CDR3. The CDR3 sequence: CASSFPDMADTQYF. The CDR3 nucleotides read TGTGCCAGCAGCTTTCCAGACATGGCGGATACGCAGTATTTT.

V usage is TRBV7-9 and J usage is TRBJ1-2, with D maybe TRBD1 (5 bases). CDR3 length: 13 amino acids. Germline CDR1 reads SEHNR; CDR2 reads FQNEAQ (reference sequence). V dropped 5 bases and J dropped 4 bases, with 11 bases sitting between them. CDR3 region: CASSPGALYGYTF. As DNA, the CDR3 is TGTGCCAGCAGCCCCGGGGCGCTCTATGGCTACACCTTC. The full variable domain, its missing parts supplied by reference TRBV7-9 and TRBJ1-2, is DTGVSQNPRHKITKRGQNVTFRCDPISEHNRLYWYRQTLGQGPEFLTYFQNEAQLEKSRLLSDRFSAERPKGSFSTLEIQRTEQGDSAMYLCASSPGALYGYTFGSGTRLTVV.

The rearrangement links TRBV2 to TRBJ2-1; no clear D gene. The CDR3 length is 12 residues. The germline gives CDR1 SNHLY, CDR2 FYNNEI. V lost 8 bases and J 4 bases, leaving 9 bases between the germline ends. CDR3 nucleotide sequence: TGTGCCAGCCTTACAGATTACAATGAGCAGTTCTTC. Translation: CASLTDYNEQFF.

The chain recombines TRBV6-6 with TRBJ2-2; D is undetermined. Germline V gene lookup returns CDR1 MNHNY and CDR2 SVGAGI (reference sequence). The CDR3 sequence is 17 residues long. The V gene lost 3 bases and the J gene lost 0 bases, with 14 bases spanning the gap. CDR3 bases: TGTGCCAGCAGTTATCCCGTACAGTATGCGAACACCGGGGAGCTGTTTTTT. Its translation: CASSYPVQYANTGELFF.

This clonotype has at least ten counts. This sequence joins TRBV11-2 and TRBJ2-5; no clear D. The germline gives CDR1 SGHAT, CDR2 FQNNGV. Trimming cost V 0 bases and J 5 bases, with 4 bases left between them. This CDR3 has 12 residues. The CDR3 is CASSLERETQYF. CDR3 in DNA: TGTGCCAGCAGCTTAGAACGGGAGACCCAGTACTTC.

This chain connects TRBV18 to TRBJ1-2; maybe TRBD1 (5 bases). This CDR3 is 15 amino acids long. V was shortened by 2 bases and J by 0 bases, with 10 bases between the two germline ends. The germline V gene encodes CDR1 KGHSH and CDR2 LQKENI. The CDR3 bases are TGTGCCAGCTCACCAACGGGGGAATCTAACTATGGCTACACCTTC. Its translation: CASSPTGESNYGYTF. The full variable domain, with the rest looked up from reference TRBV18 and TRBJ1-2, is NAGVMQNPRHLVRRRGQEARLRCSPMKGHSHVYWYRQLPEEGLKFMVYLQKENIIDESGMPKERFSAEFPKEGPSILRIQQVVRGDSAAYFCASSPTGESNYGYTFGSGTRLTVV.

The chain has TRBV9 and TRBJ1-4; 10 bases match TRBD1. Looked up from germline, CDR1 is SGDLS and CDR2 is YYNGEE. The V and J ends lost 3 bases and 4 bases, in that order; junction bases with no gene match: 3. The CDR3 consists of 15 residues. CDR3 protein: CASSGGQGVNEKLFF. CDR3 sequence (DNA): TGTGCCAGCAGCGGAGGACAGGGGGTTAATGAAAAACTGTTTTTT.

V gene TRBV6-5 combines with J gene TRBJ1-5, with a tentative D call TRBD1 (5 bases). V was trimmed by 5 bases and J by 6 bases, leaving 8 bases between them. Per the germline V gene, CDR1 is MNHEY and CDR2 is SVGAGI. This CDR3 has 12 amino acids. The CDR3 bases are TGTGCCAGCAGTATGAGGGGTCAGCCCCAGCATTTT. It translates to CASSMRGQPQHF.

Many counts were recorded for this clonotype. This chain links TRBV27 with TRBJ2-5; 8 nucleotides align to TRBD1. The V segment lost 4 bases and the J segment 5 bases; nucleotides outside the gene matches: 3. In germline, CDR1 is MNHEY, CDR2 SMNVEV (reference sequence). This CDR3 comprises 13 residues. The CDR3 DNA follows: TGTGCCAGCAGTTCCAGGGGGCGGGAGACCCAGTACTTC. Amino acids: CASSSRGRETQYF.

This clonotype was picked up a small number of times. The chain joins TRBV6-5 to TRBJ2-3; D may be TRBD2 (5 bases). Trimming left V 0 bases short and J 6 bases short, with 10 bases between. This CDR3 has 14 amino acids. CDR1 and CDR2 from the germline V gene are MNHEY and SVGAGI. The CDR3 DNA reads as TGTGCCAGCAGTTACTCGCGCGGGTGGGATACGCAGTATTTT. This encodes CASSYSRGWDTQYF.

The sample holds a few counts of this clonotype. The CDR3 spells CSATLGRDVEQYF. CDR3 sequence (DNA): TGCAGTGCCACGTTGGGCAGGGATGTTGAGCAGTACTTC. The V and J genes are TRBV20-1 and TRBJ2-7; D might be TRBD1 (5 bases). This CDR3 region has 13 residues. The V and J ends lost 6 bases and 7 bases respectively, with 19 bases between them. Per the germline V gene, CDR1 is DFQATT and CDR2 is SNEGSKA (reference sequence).

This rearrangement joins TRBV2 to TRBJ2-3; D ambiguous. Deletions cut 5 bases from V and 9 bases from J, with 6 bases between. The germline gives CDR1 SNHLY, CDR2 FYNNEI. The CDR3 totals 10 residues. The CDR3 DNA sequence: TGTGCCAGCAGTAGAGGAACGCAGTATTTT. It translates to CASSRGTQYF.

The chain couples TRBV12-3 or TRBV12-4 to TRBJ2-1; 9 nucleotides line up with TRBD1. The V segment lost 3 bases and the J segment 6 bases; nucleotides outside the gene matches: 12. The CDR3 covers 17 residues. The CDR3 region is CASSFLGQGNRGNEQFF. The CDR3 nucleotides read TGTGCCAGCAGTTTTTTGGGACAGGGAAATAGGGGCAATGAGCAGTTCTTC.

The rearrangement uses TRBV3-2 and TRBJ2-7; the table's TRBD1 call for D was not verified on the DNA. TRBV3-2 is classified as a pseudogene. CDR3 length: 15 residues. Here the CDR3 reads CASSFRRESSYEQYV. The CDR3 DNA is TGTGCCAGCAGTTTTCGCAGGGAGAGCTCCTACGAGCAGTACGTC.

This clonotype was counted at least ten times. CDR3 DNA sequence: TGCGCCAGCAGCACGGGGACAGGGGGGACTGAAGCTTTCTTT. Translation: CASSTGTGGTEAFF. The chain employs TRBV5-1 and TRBJ1-1; 11 nucleotides align to TRBD1. Germline V gene sequence: CDR1 SGHRS, CDR2 YFSETQ. This CDR3 has 14 residues. Trimming took 4 bases from V and 5 from J; bases not matched to a gene: 4.

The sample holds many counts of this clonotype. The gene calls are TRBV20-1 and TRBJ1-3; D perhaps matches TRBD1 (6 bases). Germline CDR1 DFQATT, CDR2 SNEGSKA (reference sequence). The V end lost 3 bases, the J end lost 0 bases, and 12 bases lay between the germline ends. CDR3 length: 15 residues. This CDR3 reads CSARGGADSGNTIYF. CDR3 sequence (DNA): TGCAGTGCTAGGGGGGGGGCAGACTCTGGAAACACCATATATTTT.